A selection of T cell receptor beta chains follows, all from one sample in a study of blood T cell repertoires in COVID-19. Produced via immunoSEQ multiplex PCR; TCRdb's table is partial and in-frame only. This sample carries about 350,000 clones, approximately 89% of them seen once, and the ten largest clones take approximately 4.1%. The specimen was peripheral blood. All receptors derive from a woman between 55 and 75 years old with COVID-19, enrolled during active disease. Both conserved end residues are trimmed from each CDR3.

V	length	CDR3
TRBV15	15	ATSRDGGRTGLNEQY
TRBV9	13	ASSVVGLHGGELF
TRBV9	14	ASSVAPAGGQETQY
TRBV12-5	14	ASGLAKGTGIYEQY
TRBV9	10	ASSVDGEKLF
TRBV12-3/TRBV12-4	11	ASSRGTNLEAF
TRBV28	10	ASSPGRMGQY
TRBV30	12	ACKTGYSTDTQY
TRBV19	15	ASSPLRLASGQETQY
TRBV10-1	13	ASARDFDPTDTQY
TRBV28	12	ASRSGGATDTQY
TRBV5-4	12	ASSLGGRSYGYT
TRBV28	14	ASSAPQGAFGNTIY
TRBV21-1	13	ASDSAGQGNSPLH
TRBV5-5	13	ASSLALAGAEKLF
TRBV5-1	12	ASSLGQGSYGYT
TRBV7-3	12	ASSYGGNTDTQY
TRBV28	13	ASSGRETNNYEQY
TRBV4-2	14	ASSQAPGQDNEKLF
TRBV19	14	ASKDGTAYSNQPQH
TRBV4-2	15	ASSQDNRGRDTGELF
TRBV10-3	12	AIRPRTDNYGYT
TRBV11-2	10	ASSSPGNTIY
TRBV6-1	16	ASSAGTGVFGANTEAF
TRBV19	15	ASSKSRAGGLTDTQY
TRBV18	11	ASSPRQGSEQY
TRBV11-1	12	ASSPPGRGETQY
TRBV5-1	10	ASNPLGVGYT
TRBV19	14	ASSYLTGGPTGELF
TRBV19	13	ASSRRGGRGDEQF
TRBV6-2/TRBV6-3	10	ASSSLQDGYT
TRBV2	10	ASAEEGYGYT